What follows describes a single TCR beta chain. The target antigen is unknown. This CDR3 region has 11 residues. The germline V and J ends were trimmed by 3 bases and 5 bases, with 4 bases remaining between them. Germline V lookup: CDR1 SGHTA, CDR2 FQGNSA. This entry belongs to a study of cytomegalovirus exposure and HLA in healthy donors. The PCR was carried out with 60 Vbeta primers and 13 Jbeta primers. TCRdb keeps only in-frame clones here, not all; method: immunoSEQ multiplex PCR. The table lists more than 85,000 clones, roughly three quarters of them singletons, with roughly 3.2% in the top ten. As for the donors, each was a healthy bone marrow donor. Study outcomes and limitations: Later analysis found that TCR beta chains associated with HLA were more clonally expanded than other, equally common chains. The classifier was said to identify cytomegalovirus status with high specificity and sensitivity.

This receptor was obtained from a man aged 30 to 39 in good health and CMV-seronegative. Material for sequencing was PBMCs. The chain links TRBV7-2 to TRBJ1-1; D call uncertain. As DNA, the CDR3 is TGTGCCAGCAGCTTCTATACTGAAGCTTTCTTT. Its protein product is CASSFYTEAFF.